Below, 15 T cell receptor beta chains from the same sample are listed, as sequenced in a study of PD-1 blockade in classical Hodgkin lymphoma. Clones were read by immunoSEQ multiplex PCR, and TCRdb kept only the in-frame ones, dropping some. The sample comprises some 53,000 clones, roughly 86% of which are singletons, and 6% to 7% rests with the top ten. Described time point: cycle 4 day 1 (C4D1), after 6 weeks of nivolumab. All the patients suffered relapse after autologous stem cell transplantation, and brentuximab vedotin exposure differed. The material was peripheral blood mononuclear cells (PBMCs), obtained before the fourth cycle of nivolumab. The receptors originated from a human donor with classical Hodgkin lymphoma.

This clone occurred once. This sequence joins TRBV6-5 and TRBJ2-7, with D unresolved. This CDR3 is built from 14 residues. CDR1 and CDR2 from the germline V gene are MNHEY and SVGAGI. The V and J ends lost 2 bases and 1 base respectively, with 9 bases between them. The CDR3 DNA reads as TGTGCCAGCAGTTACAACGCAGGTTCCTACGAGCAGTACTTC. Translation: CASSYNAGSYEQYF.

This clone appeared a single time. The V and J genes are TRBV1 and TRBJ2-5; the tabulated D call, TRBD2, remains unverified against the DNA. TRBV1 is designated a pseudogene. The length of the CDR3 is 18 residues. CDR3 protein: CTSSQAGLAGELEETQYF. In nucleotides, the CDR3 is TGCACCAGCAGCCAAGCGGGACTAGCGGGAGAATTGGAAGAGACCCAGTACTTC.

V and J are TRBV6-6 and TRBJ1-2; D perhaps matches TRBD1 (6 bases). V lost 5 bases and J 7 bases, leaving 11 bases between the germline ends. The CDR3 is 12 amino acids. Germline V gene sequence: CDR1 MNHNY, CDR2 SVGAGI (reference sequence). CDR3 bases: TGTGCCAGCAGTGGGGCAGGGGCTGGCTACACCTTC. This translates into CASSGAGAGYTF.

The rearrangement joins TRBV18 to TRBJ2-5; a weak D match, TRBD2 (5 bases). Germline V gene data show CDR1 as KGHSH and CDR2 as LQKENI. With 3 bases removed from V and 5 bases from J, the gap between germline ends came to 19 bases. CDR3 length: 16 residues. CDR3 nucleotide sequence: TGTGCCAGCTCACCGACTTTGGCGGGTGGAGCCGAGACCCAGTACTTC. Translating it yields CASSPTLAGGAETQYF. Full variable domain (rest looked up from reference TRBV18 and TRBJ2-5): NAGVMQNPRHLVRRRGQEARLRCSPMKGHSHVYWYRQLPEEGLKFMVYLQKENIIDESGMPKERFSAEFPKEGPSILRIQQVVRGDSAAYFCASSPTLAGGAETQYFGPGTRLLVL.

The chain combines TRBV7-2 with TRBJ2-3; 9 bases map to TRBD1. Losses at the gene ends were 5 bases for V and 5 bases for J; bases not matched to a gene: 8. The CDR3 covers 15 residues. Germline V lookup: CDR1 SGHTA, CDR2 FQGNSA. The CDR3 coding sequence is TGTGCCAGCAGCCCGGGACAGGGTGGTGTAGATACGCAGTATTTT. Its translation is CASSPGQGGVDTQYF.

For the CDR3, the DNA is TGTGCCAGCAGCCCCCAAGCCGGGATGAACACTGAAGCTTTCTTT. It codes for CASSPQAGMNTEAFF. The chain couples TRBV9 to TRBJ1-1; D remains unclear. This CDR3 has 15 amino acids. Germline CDR1 is SGDLS and CDR2 is YYNGEE. Between the trimmed V and J ends, which lost 4 bases and 0 bases, there was a span of 13 bases.

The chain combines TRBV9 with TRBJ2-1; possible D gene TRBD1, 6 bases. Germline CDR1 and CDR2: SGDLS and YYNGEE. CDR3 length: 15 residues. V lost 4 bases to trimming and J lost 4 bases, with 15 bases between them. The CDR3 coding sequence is TGTGCCAGCAGCCCGGGACAAGGGATATACAATGAGCAGTTCTTC. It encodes CASSPGQGIYNEQFF.

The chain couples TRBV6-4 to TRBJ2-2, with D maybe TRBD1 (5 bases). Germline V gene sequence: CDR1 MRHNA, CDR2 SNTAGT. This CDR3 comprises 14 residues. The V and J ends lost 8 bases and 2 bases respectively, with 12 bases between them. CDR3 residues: CASGREYNTGELFF. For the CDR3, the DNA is TGTGCCAGCGGCAGGGAATATAACACCGGGGAGCTGTTTTTT.

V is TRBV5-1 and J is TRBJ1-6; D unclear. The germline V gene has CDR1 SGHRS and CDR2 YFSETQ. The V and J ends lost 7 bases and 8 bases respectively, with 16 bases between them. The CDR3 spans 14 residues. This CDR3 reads CASRIGVFDSPLHF. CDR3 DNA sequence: TGCGCCAGCCGCATCGGGGTCTTCGATTCACCCCTCCACTTT.

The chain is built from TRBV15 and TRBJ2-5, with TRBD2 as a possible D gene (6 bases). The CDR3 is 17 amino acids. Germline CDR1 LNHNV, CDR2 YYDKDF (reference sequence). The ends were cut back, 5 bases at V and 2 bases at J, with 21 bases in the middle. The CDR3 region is CATSGNVEGSWQETQYF. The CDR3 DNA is TGTGCCACCAGCGGCAATGTGGAGGGGTCTTGGCAAGAGACCCAGTACTTC.

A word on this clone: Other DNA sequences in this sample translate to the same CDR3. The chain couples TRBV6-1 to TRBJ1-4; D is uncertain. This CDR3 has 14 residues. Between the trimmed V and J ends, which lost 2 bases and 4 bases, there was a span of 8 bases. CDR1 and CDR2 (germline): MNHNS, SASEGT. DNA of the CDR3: TGTGCCAGCAGTGAAATGTGGAATAATGAAAAACTGTTTTTT. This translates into CASSEMWNNEKLFF.

The CDR3 coding sequence is TGTGCCAGCAGCTTAAGGGGACTAGGCACAGATACGCAGTATTTT. It codes for CASSLRGLGTDTQYF. The J gene is TRBJ2-3, the V gene TRBV11-1; 8 nucleotides agree with TRBD2. Germline values: CDR1 SGHAT, CDR2 FQDESV (reference sequence). The J segment lost 1 base and the V segment lost 2 bases, leaving 2 bases of the junction unmatched. The CDR3 runs 15 residues.

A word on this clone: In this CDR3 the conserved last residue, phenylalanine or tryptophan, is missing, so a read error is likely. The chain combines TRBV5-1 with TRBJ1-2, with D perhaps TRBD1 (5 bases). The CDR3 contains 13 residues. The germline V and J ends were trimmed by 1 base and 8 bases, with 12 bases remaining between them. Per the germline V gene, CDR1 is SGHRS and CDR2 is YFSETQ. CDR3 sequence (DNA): TGCGCCAGCAGCTTGTCCGGGGCGCAGGGCTACACCCTC. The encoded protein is CASSLSGAQGYTL.

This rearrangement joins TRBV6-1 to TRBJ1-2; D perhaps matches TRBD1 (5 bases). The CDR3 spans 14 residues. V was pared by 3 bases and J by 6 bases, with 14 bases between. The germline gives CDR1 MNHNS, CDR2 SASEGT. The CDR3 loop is CASSEGGREDGYTF. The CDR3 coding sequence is TGTGCCAGCAGTGAGGGCGGCAGGGAGGATGGCTACACCTTC.

Written as DNA, the CDR3 is TGTGCCAGTAGTATAGTACAGGAGAGTATCTATGGCTACACCTTC. Residues: CASSIVQESIYGYTF. The V and J genes are TRBV19 and TRBJ1-2, with a weak D call TRBD1 (5 bases). CDR3 length: 15 amino acids. V gave up 1 base and J gave up 4 bases, with 13 bases separating them. Germline V gene data show CDR1 as LNHDA and CDR2 as SQIVND (reference sequence).